This T cell receptor (beta chain) was recovered during a study of early T cells in non-severe SARS-CoV-2 infection. Across the study: Alpha and beta chains were unpaired, from unsorted whole-blood bulk RNA.

Unique molecular identifiers were added to individual cDNA molecules. TCRdb re-derived calls from the 5' RACE reads in MiXCR, one entry per CDR3 protein. The repertoire holds nearly 30,000 distinct CDR3 sequences, with about 5.7% as singletons. With 5 bases clipped from V and 6 bases from J, the junction kept 11 bases outside the gene matches. Germline assignment: CDR1 MNHEY and CDR2 SVGEGT. The CDR3 totals 15 residues. This clonotype was detected ten times or more. Its antigen is not identified. Overall study findings and caveats: Private and CD4 specificities were missed by VDJdb matching, which favored anti-spike CD8 responses.

Sequencing was performed on whole blood. The gene calls are TRBV6-2 or TRBV6-3 and TRBJ2-3; TRBD2 agrees at 7 bases. The source of this sequence is an adult who was a healthcare worker with PCR-confirmed SARS-CoV-2 infection or an uninfected control (not recorded which). The CDR3 region is CASSTYPGLRDTQYF. As DNA, the CDR3 is TGTGCCAGCAGTACGTACCCGGGACTAAGGGATACGCAGTATTTT.